This paragraph covers one T cell receptor beta chain sequence. The antigen is unknown. The sample belongs to a study of cytomegalovirus exposure and HLA in healthy donors. Across the whole study: In an earlier analysis, 90 million to 130 million unique TCR beta sequences were found from some 200 million T cells. The study's findings and limits: The study reported that TCR beta sequences accurately predicted HLA-A and HLA-B alleles in most subjects. In an earlier analysis, productive rearrangement rates for most beta V segments clustered near 87% or 30%. One variant, a missense change in DCLRE1C, was linked in a later analysis to TCR beta V- and J-gene trimming.

In the PCR, 60 Vbeta and 13 Jbeta primers were used. Assay used: immunoSEQ multiplex PCR; TCRdb lists only in-frame clones, some missing. The sample holds about 160,000 clones, under 90% seen once. In germline, CDR1 is MNHEY, CDR2 SVGAGI. The CDR3 extends over 16 amino acids. The clonotype was recovered from a male donor in good health and CMV-seronegative. The J gene is TRBJ2-5, the V gene TRBV6-5; 8 bases fit TRBD1. The DNA end lines up better with TRBJ2-7; the J call may be wrong. Input material: PBMCs. The CDR3 sequence is CASSYGTGQPYHEQYF. The CDR3 nucleotides are TGTGCCAGCAGTTACGGGACAGGTCAACCCTACCACGAGCAGTACTTC.